Shown below are 15 T cell receptor beta chains from a single sample sequenced in a study. TCRdb independently ran MiXCR on the 5' RACE reads; one entry per CDR3 protein. Found here are under 35,000 distinct CDR3 sequences, roughly 25% of them singletons; the top ten hold about 3.7%. Material for sequencing was naive CD4+ T cells sorted from a lymph node. Subset noted: naive CD4+ T cells, CD4+CD45RA+CD25-. Receptor source: a female donor with breast cancer.

The chain carries TRBV6-1 and TRBJ1-2; D uncertain. The CDR3 totals 13 residues. CDR1 and CDR2 (germline): MNHNS, SASEGT. V lost 10 bases to trimming and J lost 8 bases, with 20 bases between them. The DNA of the CDR3 is TGTGCCACCGAGGGTGGGCAGGTGGTGGGCTACACCTTC. Translating gives CATEGGQVVGYTF.

The table lists this clonotype with a few counts. The V gene is TRBV6-5, the J gene TRBJ2-2; 10 bases align to TRBD2. Per germline, CDR1 MNHEY and CDR2 SVGAGI. The length of the CDR3 is 15 residues. V lost 2 bases to trimming and J lost 7 bases; unmatched junction nucleotides: 4. The CDR3 sequence: CASSYLAGVIGELFF. For the CDR3, the DNA is TGTGCCAGCAGTTACCTAGCGGGGGTAATCGGGGAGCTGTTTTTT.

This clonotype showed up just a few times. V and J are TRBV6-2 or TRBV6-3 and TRBJ2-5, with unresolved D. Germline CDR1 is MNHEY and CDR2 is SVGEGT. Trimming pared 4 bases from V and 4 bases from J, leaving 7 bases between. CDR3 length: 12 residues. The CDR3, as DNA: TGTGCCAGCAGTTTCGATTCAGAGACCCAGTACTTC. This gives the protein CASSFDSETQYF.

The rearrangement uses TRBV4-1 and TRBJ2-1; D might be TRBD1 (5 bases). This CDR3 is 15 amino acids long. Germline CDR1 MGHRA, CDR2 YSYEKL. The V and J ends lost 4 bases and 4 bases respectively, with 14 bases between them. The CDR3 protein is CASSLLLQEYNEQFF. The CDR3 bases are TGCGCCAGCAGCCTACTACTACAGGAGTACAATGAGCAGTTCTTC.

About this clonotype itself: Just one base apart from a much larger clone, this may be a read error. This chain joins TRBV4-2 and TRBJ2-1, with 9 bases lining up with TRBD2. This CDR3 has 15 amino acids. The germline gives CDR1 LGHNA, CDR2 YNFKEQ. V trimming: 5 bases; J trimming: 12 bases; junction bases outside the gene matches: 14. The chain's CDR3 is CASSAGTSKSEVQFF. The CDR3, as DNA: TGTGCCAGCAGCGCTGGGACTAGCAAGTCGGAAGTGCAGTTCTTC.

The chain combines TRBV7-2 with TRBJ1-5, with 8 bases matching TRBD1. Trimming cost V 3 bases and J 2 bases; bases outside gene matches: 15. Germline V CDR1 and CDR2: SGHTA, FQGNSA. The length of the CDR3 is 19 residues. This CDR3 is CASSFLPGQAAGGNQPQHF. For the CDR3, the DNA is TGTGCCAGCAGCTTCCTTCCGGGACAGGCCGCCGGGGGCAATCAGCCCCAGCATTTT.

Of note for this clonotype: One base away lies a much larger clone, so this may be a sequencing read error. The rearrangement links TRBV5-6 to TRBJ1-1; D is uncertain. The CDR3 totals 11 residues. CDR1 is SGHDT and CDR2 is YYEEEE in the germline V gene. The CDR3 sequence is CTSSVRSEAFF. The CDR3 region has the DNA TGTACCAGCAGCGTAAGATCTGAAGCTTTCTTT.

This clonotype was seen ten or more times. This sequence joins TRBV4-1 and TRBJ2-1; D ambiguous. Germline CDR1 reads MGHRA; CDR2 reads YSYEKL. The V gene lost 2 bases and the J gene lost 4 bases, with 12 bases spanning the gap. CDR3 length: 15 residues. In nucleotides, the CDR3 is TGCGCCAGCAGCCAAACGGGCGACCGGTACAATGAGCAGTTCTTC. Its protein product is CASSQTGDRYNEQFF.

This clonotype has a count of ten or more. The genes are TRBV12-3 or TRBV12-4 and TRBJ1-5; 7 nucleotides line up with TRBD1. The V gene end was trimmed by 6 bases and the J gene end by 9 bases; junction bases not matched to a gene: 11. The CDR3 extends over 14 amino acids. The CDR3 is CASSPGQPKGPQHF. The DNA for the CDR3 is TGTGCCAGCAGCCCGGGACAGCCTAAGGGGCCCCAGCATTTT.

The V gene is TRBV7-8, the J gene TRBJ2-5; D ambiguous. The CDR3 is 14 amino acids. In germline, CDR1 is SGHVS, CDR2 FQNEAQ. Trimming stripped 4 bases from V and 1 base from J, with 10 bases between. This chain's CDR3 is CASSSSPGQETQYF. CDR3 nucleotide sequence: TGTGCCAGCAGCTCCTCACCGGGCCAAGAGACCCAGTACTTC. The variable domain in full, completed from reference TRBV7-8 and TRBJ2-5, reads GAGVSQSPRYKVAKRGQDVALRCDPISGHVSLFWYQQALGQGPEFLTYFQNEAQLDKSGLPSDRFFAERPEGSVSTLKIQRTQQEDSAVYLCASSSSPGQETQYFGPGTRLLVL.

CDR3 in DNA: TGTGCCAGCAGCAACACGGCCGGTCAGCCCCAGCATTTT. Protein sequence: CASSNTAGQPQHF. The chain uses TRBV27 and TRBJ1-5; no clear D. The germline V gene has CDR1 MNHEY and CDR2 SMNVEV (reference sequence). The CDR3 runs 13 residues. The ends were cut back, 6 bases at V and 6 bases at J, with 12 bases in the middle.

Of note for this clonotype: Since a much larger clone is just one base distant, this may be a read error. No conserved phenylalanine or tryptophan is present at the end of the CDR3, so a read error is the likely explanation. This chain connects TRBV4-3 to TRBJ1-1; D gene unclear. V lost 2 bases and J 1 base, leaving 14 bases between the germline ends. This CDR3 is 16 amino acids long. Per germline, CDR1 LGHNA and CDR2 YSLEER. In DNA, the CDR3 is TGCGCCAGCAGCCAAAAATTGTTAGGACCGAACACTGAAGCTTTCCTT. Translating it yields CASSQKLLGPNTEAFL.

In its sample, this clonotype was seen a few times. V usage is TRBV27 and J usage is TRBJ1-6; D not resolved. The V gene's germline CDR1 is MNHEY and CDR2 SMNVEV (reference sequence). The V and J ends lost 2 bases and 0 bases respectively, with 8 bases between them. There are 16 residues in the CDR3. In DNA form, the CDR3 reads TGTGCCAGCAGTTTAGGGAGGACCTCCTATAATTCACCCCTCCACTTT. It yields the protein CASSLGRTSYNSPLHF.

This clonotype was seen a few times. The J gene is TRBJ2-2, the V gene TRBV3-1; 9 nucleotides align to TRBD1. Germline CDR1 LGHDT, CDR2 YNNKEL (reference sequence). This CDR3 is built from 16 residues. J was trimmed by 6 bases and V by 7 bases; bases with no gene match: 12. The CDR3 here is CASTEKDRGVAGELFF. Here the CDR3 DNA reads TGTGCCAGCACCGAGAAAGACAGGGGGGTAGCCGGGGAGCTGTTTTTT.

The chain has TRBV6-2 or TRBV6-3 and TRBJ2-1; D not certain. This CDR3 spans 12 amino acids. V shed 6 bases and J shed 4 bases, with 7 bases lying between them. Germline CDR1 is MNHEY and CDR2 is SVGEGT. The CDR3 protein is CASSLTYNEQFF. CDR3 coding DNA: TGTGCCAGCAGCCTTACTTACAATGAGCAGTTCTTC.